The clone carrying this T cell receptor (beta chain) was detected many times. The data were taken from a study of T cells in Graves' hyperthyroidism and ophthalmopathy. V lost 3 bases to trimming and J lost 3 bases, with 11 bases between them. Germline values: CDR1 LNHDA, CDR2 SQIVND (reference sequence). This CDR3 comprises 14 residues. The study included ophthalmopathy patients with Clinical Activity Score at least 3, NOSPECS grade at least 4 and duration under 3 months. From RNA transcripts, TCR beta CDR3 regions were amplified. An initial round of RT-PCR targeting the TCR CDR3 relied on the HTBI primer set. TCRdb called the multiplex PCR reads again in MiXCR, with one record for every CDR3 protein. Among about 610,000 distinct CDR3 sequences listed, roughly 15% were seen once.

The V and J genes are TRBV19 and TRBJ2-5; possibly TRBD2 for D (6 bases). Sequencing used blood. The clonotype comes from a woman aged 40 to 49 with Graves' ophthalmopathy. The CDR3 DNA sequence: TGTGCCAGTAGTATTAGCGGCAGGGAAGAGACCCAGTACTTC. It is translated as CASSISGREETQYF.